The 27 T cell receptor beta chains below all came from one sample that was sequenced in a study of identical twins. TCRdb ran MiXCR on the 5' RACE reads and lists one entry per CDR3 protein. The table shows 350,000 or so distinct CDR3 sequences, with 10% to 15% occurring only once. This sample was shared with a second study, whose subject was yellow fever vaccine responses in identical twins.

Sequencing input: CD8+ T cells sorted from blood. Source of these receptors: a woman younger than 35 in good health.

The chain links TRBV11-3 to TRBJ2-7, with D tentatively TRBD2 (5 bases). The CDR3 is made up of 15 amino acids. Germline V CDR1 and CDR2: SGHNT, YENEEA. V lost 8 bases and J lost 2, with 19 bases in between. The CDR3 sequence is CASGGWGGAPYEQYF. DNA of the CDR3: TGTGCCAGCGGAGGATGGGGTGGAGCACCCTACGAGCAGTACTTC. Full variable domain (remainder filled in from reference TRBV11-3 and TRBJ2-7): EAGVVQSPRYKIIEKKQPVAFWCNPISGHNTLYWYLQNLGQGPELLIRYENEEAVDDSQLPKDRFSAERLKGVDSTLKIQPAELGDSAVYLCASGGWGGAPYEQYFGPGTRLTVT.

The chain links TRBV25-1 to TRBJ2-7; D remains unclear. Germline values: CDR1 MGHDK, CDR2 SYGVNS. V lost 1 base and J lost 4, with 14 bases in between. The length of the CDR3 is 15 residues. CDR3 loop: CASSESPTSDYEQYF. In DNA form, the CDR3 reads TGTGCCAGCAGTGAATCGCCCACGAGTGATTACGAGCAGTACTTC.

This clonotype has just a few counts. V and J are TRBV11-2 and TRBJ2-2; D is unclear. This CDR3 is 17 amino acids long. Germline V CDR1 and CDR2: SGHAT, FQNNGV. V lost 2 bases to trimming and J lost 0 bases, with 13 bases between them. CDR3 sequence (DNA): TGTGCCAGCAGCTTACCCCAGACTGTACCGAACACCGGGGAGCTGTTTTTT. It specifies CASSLPQTVPNTGELFF.

The chain uses TRBV2 and TRBJ2-7, with D perhaps being TRBD1 or TRBD2 (5 bases each). The CDR3 has 15 amino acids. The germline gives CDR1 SNHLY, CDR2 FYNNEI. V gave up 4 bases and J gave up 0 bases, with 13 bases separating them. The CDR3 loop reads CASSGGAVDSYEQYF. DNA of the CDR3: TGTGCCAGCAGTGGAGGGGCAGTTGACTCCTACGAGCAGTACTTC.

CDR3 residues: CASSERDRGFNEQFF. CDR3 DNA sequence: TGTGCCAGCAGTGAGAGGGACAGGGGGTTCAATGAGCAGTTCTTC. This chain links TRBV6-1 with TRBJ2-1, with TRBD1 identical over 11 bases. V was pared by 3 bases and J by 6 bases, with 4 bases of the junction left unmatched. The CDR3 spans 15 residues. Looked up from germline, CDR1 is MNHNS and CDR2 is SASEGT.

The chain uses TRBV29-1 and TRBJ2-5; maybe TRBD2 (6 bases). V shed 1 base and J shed 2 bases, with 8 bases lying between them. CDR1 is SQVTM, CDR2 ANQGSEA, per germline. CDR3 length: 13 residues. CDR3 amino acids: CSVEGGIQETQYF. For the CDR3, the DNA is TGCAGCGTTGAAGGCGGGATTCAAGAGACCCAGTACTTC.

In its sample, this clonotype was seen many times. This chain joins TRBV5-1 and TRBJ2-1; TRBD1 aligns across 8 bases. The CDR3 is 15 residues long. Trimming cost V 3 bases and J 3 bases; bases outside gene matches: 5. Germline assignment: CDR1 SGHRS and CDR2 YFSETQ. The CDR3 reads CASSSGQGYYNEQFF. CDR3 DNA: TGCGCCAGCAGCTCCGGACAGGGCTACTACAATGAGCAGTTCTTC.

V usage is TRBV6-2 or TRBV6-3 and J usage is TRBJ2-1; D not certain. V was pared by 7 bases and J by 9 bases, with 16 bases between. The CDR3 runs to 13 residues. The germline CDR1 and CDR2 sequences are MNHEY and SVGEGT. As DNA, the CDR3 is TGTGCCAGCACCTATAGTTCCGAGTTTGAGCAGTTCTTC. Protein sequence: CASTYSSEFEQFF.

Many counts were recorded for this clonotype. The CDR3 loop reads CASSSPNILNTEAFF. The CDR3 DNA follows: TGCGCCAGCAGCTCACCAAATATACTGAACACTGAAGCTTTCTTT. This chain joins TRBV5-1 and TRBJ1-1; D gene ambiguous. V lost 3 bases, J lost 0 bases, and 12 bases lay in between. The germline V gene has CDR1 SGHRS and CDR2 YFSETQ. The length of the CDR3 is 15 residues.

This clonotype has only a few counts. This chain uses TRBV12-3 or TRBV12-4 with TRBJ2-6; either TRBD1 or TRBD2 may fit D (5 bases each). This CDR3 is 17 amino acids long. V lost 5 bases, J lost 2 bases, and 16 bases lay in between. The CDR3 loop reads CASSIGMVGAGANVLTF. The CDR3 DNA reads TGTGCCAGCAGTATCGGGATGGTGGGGGCTGGGGCCAACGTCCTGACTTTC.

In its sample, this clonotype was seen a few times. V and J are TRBV2 and TRBJ1-1, with 10 positions matching TRBD1. CDR1 is SNHLY and CDR2 is FYNNEI in the germline V gene. This CDR3 spans 14 amino acids. The trim removed 10 bases at V and 4 bases at J, leaving 9 bases unmatched. The DNA for the CDR3 is TGTGCCACACCACTAAGACAGGGGGCCACTGAAGCTTTCTTT. Translating it yields CATPLRQGATEAFF.

This clonotype was counted a few times. The V gene is TRBV28, the J gene TRBJ1-4, with D possibly being TRBD1 (6 bases). Germline CDR1 reads MDHEN; CDR2 reads SYDVKM. The CDR3 spans 14 residues. V was cut by 3 bases and J by 5 bases, with 10 bases left in between. Here the CDR3 DNA reads TGTGCCAGCAGTTTTAAGGGGGGGAATGAAAAACTGTTTTTT. Protein product: CASSFKGGNEKLFF.

This clonotype was observed a handful of times. The chain uses TRBV7-7 and TRBJ1-1; D perhaps matches TRBD1 (5 bases). This CDR3 contains 14 residues. Trimming cost V 5 bases and J 3 bases, with 13 bases left between them. CDR1 is SSHAT, CDR2 FNYEAQ, per germline (reference sequence). Here the CDR3 DNA reads TGTGCCAGCAGCCCCATCCCCAGGGACACTGAAGCTTTCTTT. Translating gives CASSPIPRDTEAFF.

The chain links TRBV6-5 to TRBJ2-1; 11 bases fit TRBD2. This CDR3 comprises 15 residues. In germline, CDR1 is MNHEY, CDR2 SVGAGI. The V and J ends lost 4 bases and 3 bases, in that order; junction bases with no gene match: 2. CDR3 sequence (DNA): TGTGCCAGCAGTTCCACTAGCGGGGGCTACAATGAGCAGTTCTTC. This encodes CASSSTSGGYNEQFF.

CDR3 region: CASSFSGFRVPTDTQYF. CDR3 DNA: TGTGCCAGCAGTTTCTCCGGTTTTCGTGTCCCCACAGATACGCAGTATTTT. The chain is built from TRBV27 and TRBJ2-3; D is unresolved. Germline V gene sequence: CDR1 MNHEY, CDR2 SMNVEV (reference sequence). V was trimmed by 3 bases and J by 2 bases, leaving 18 bases between them. CDR3 size: 17 residues.

The chain joins TRBV5-5 to TRBJ2-1; D may be TRBD1 (6 bases). The V and J ends lost 8 bases and 10 bases respectively, with 19 bases between them. The germline V gene encodes CDR1 SGHKS and CDR2 YYEKEE (reference sequence). CDR3 size: 13 residues. The CDR3 region has the DNA TGTGCCAGGGGCCCCGCCCTAACAGGGGAGCAGTTCTTC. Encoded protein: CARGPALTGEQFF.

In this sample, this clonotype turned up a few times. This sequence joins TRBV7-9 and TRBJ1-3, with D possibly TRBD1 on 5 matching bases. CDR3 length: 13 residues. V was clipped by 5 bases and J by 2 bases, with 7 bases between them. Germline CDR1 SEHNR, CDR2 FQNEAQ (reference sequence). CDR3 in DNA: TGTGCCAGCAGCGGACATCCTGGAAACACCATATATTTT. Its protein is CASSGHPGNTIYF.

The table lists this clonotype with many counts. CDR3 residues: CASSPSGTGSEQYV. The DNA of the CDR3 is TGCGCCAGCAGCCCCTCCGGGACAGGGTCCGAGCAGTACGTC. J is TRBJ2-7 and V is TRBV4-1, with 9 bases matching TRBD1. V gave up 4 bases and J gave up 6 bases; unmatched junction bases: 7. Germline CDR1 and CDR2: MGHRA and YSYEKL. This CDR3 comprises 14 residues.

This clonotype was detected only a few times. This rearrangement joins TRBV7-9 to TRBJ2-1, with 7 bases identical to TRBD1. Germline V CDR1 and CDR2: SEHNR, FQNEAQ (reference sequence). This CDR3 contains 14 residues. J lost 8 bases, V lost 10 bases, and 14 bases had no gene match. CDR3: CAILTAKDRDEQFF. In DNA, the CDR3 is TGTGCCATTTTAACCGCCAAAGACAGGGATGAGCAGTTCTTC.

This clonotype was seen only a few times. The CDR3 nucleotides read TGTGCCAGCAGCTTTAGCTCGGGCCTCATGAACACTGAAGCTTTCTTT. Amino acid sequence: CASSFSSGLMNTEAFF. The rearrangement joins TRBV7-9 to TRBJ1-1, with D hard to call. The CDR3 loop spans 16 amino acids. V was cut by 3 bases and J by 0 bases, with 14 bases left in between. The V gene's germline CDR1 is SEHNR and CDR2 FQNEAQ (reference sequence).

This clonotype appeared a few times. The chain is built from TRBV7-6 and TRBJ1-1; D unresolved. The CDR3 contains 15 residues. Germline V gene data show CDR1 as SGHVS and CDR2 as FNYEAQ. Trimming removed 5 bases from V and 6 bases from J, with 19 bases in between. CDR3 region: CASSANRAMAAEAFF. CDR3 bases: TGTGCCAGCAGCGCAAACCGGGCCATGGCTGCTGAAGCTTTCTTT.

The chain couples TRBV27 to TRBJ1-2; no clear D gene. V was cut by 2 bases and J by 4 bases, with 8 bases left in between. The CDR3 loop spans 13 amino acids. CDR1 and CDR2 (germline): MNHEY, SMNVEV (reference sequence). This CDR3 reads CASSLGSTYGYTF. The CDR3 DNA reads TGTGCCAGCAGTTTAGGTTCCACCTATGGCTACACCTTC.

This chain links TRBV9 with TRBJ2-7, with D unresolved. Germline V lookup: CDR1 SGDLS, CDR2 YYNGEE. Trimming stripped 0 bases from V and 0 bases from J, with 7 bases between. The length of the CDR3 is 14 residues. The CDR3 sequence is CASSVDRYSYEQYF. The CDR3 DNA sequence: TGTGCCAGCAGCGTAGACCGATACTCCTACGAGCAGTACTTC.

This clonotype was counted a few times. The chain links TRBV5-5 to TRBJ1-1; D is perhaps TRBD1 (6 bases). The CDR3 is 15 amino acids. V lost 2 bases to trimming and J lost 1 base, with 12 bases between them. CDR1 SGHKS and CDR2 YYEKEE come from the germline V gene (reference sequence). CDR3 nucleotide sequence: TGTGCCAGCAGCTTAAGGGGGGAGGGGAACACTGAAGCTTTCTTT. Translating it yields CASSLRGEGNTEAFF.

This clonotype was seen only a few times. The rearrangement links TRBV5-1 to TRBJ2-1; D is perhaps TRBD2 (5 bases). Trimming cost V 6 bases and J 10 bases, with 11 bases left between them. The CDR3 is made up of 11 amino acids. Looked up from germline, CDR1 is SGHRS and CDR2 is YFSETQ. For the CDR3, the DNA is TGCGCCAGCACCCCGGGAAGCGAGCAGTTCTTC. Encoded protein: CASTPGSEQFF.

The chain employs TRBV2 and TRBJ2-1; no reliable D call. Germline values: CDR1 SNHLY, CDR2 FYNNEI. Trimming removed 5 bases at V and 5 bases at J, with 7 bases between. CDR3 length equals 12 residues. The CDR3: CASSWTDNEQFF. CDR3 DNA sequence: TGTGCCAGCAGTTGGACCGACAATGAGCAGTTCTTC. The complete variable domain, with remaining parts taken from reference TRBV2 and TRBJ2-1, reads EPEVTQTPSHQVTQMGQEVILRCVPISNHLYFYWYRQILGQKVEFLVSFYNNEISEKSEIFDDQFSVERPDGSNFTLKIRSTKLEDSAMYFCASSWTDNEQFFGPGTRLTVL.

This clonotype was observed a few times. This rearrangement joins TRBV28 to TRBJ2-2; possibly TRBD1 or TRBD2 for D (5 bases each). V gave up 5 bases and J gave up 6 bases, with 19 bases separating them. The CDR3 is 16 residues long. CDR1 and CDR2 (germline): MDHEN, SYDVKM. CDR3 in DNA: TGTGCCAGCAGTCCGAGGACGGGACGCGGTGCCGGGGAGCTGTTTTTT. The encoded protein is CASSPRTGRGAGELFF.